The entry that follows covers one T cell receptor beta chain sequence. It has no known antigen specificity. One base away there is no much larger clone; base qualities are not given. V gives up 1 base and J gives up 4 bases, and the segment between their germline ends measures 7 bases. The germline V gene encodes CDR1 SGHAT and CDR2 FQNNGV. Measured from the cysteine to the phenylalanine, the CDR3 is 13 residues long. This entry keeps only the CDR3 DNA: 39 bases, framed from base 1. TCR CDR3 regions were amplified from genomic DNA by multiplex PCR using the deep immunoSEQ assay. Extracted genomic DNA from each cell subset was spread evenly across all wells of several immunoSEQ 96-well plates, with each plate serving as a replicate. For sorted subsets, about 220 ng of genomic DNA, equivalent to around 31,000 T cell genomes, went into each replicate PCR. Purified libraries were quantified with a Qubit 3.0 fluorometer, sized on a Bioanalyzer 2100, and re-quantified with the KAPA Library Quantification kit. Each immunoSEQ 96-well plate was sequenced on its own single-read 150-cycle Illumina NextSeq 550 flow cell. The original pipeline was this. Because only junctional sequences without quality scores were contained in the immunoSEQ output, filtering matching that applied to full-length reads could not be performed. To assign V/J genes and CDR3, sequences were annotated using PyIR, a Python wrapper for IgBLAST v1.9, with IMGT germline references. Any read was removed if the V/J assignment was weak (E-value above 1e-6), the CDR3 was missing, or the read contained stop codons, out-of-frame junctions, or ambiguous translated residues. V3J clonotypes were defined as sequences sharing an identical inferred V gene, J gene, and CDR3 amino acid sequence. Percentage overlap between repertoires was computed as shared unique clonotypes divided by the size of the smaller repertoire. Repertoire richness was assessed with RTK rarefaction, the Chao1 estimator, and Recon v2.1 estimates of unobserved clonotypes. Generation probabilities were computed with OLGA for all TCRbeta clonotypes obtained by the gDNA method from a few donors. TCRdb obtained this table from immuneACCESS and retained in-frame rearrangements with V and J assigned. These tables miss some clones; where compared with another copy, unresolved V genes account for less than half of the shortfall, and the remainder is unexplained. V and J calls and clone size are as listed in that table; D and trimming were resolved from the DNA. The sample table lists over a million clones, roughly 97% of them with a count of one. The ten largest account for roughly 1.2% of the sample.

Healthy HIV-negative adults with no recently reported acute infections or vaccinations were included as donors. All donors were Caucasian adults living in Nashville, Tennessee, USA. CD4+ T cells were enriched by magnetic negative selection, after which naive cells were positively selected on CD45RA and the negative fraction was taken as the memory subset. After blood collection by leukapheresis, PBMCs were isolated using Ficoll-Histopaque density gradient centrifugation and then cryopreserved in the vapor phase of liquid nitrogen. Analytical flow cytometry was used to check the purity and quantity of every magnetically sorted T cell population. From each sorted fraction, genomic DNA was isolated and quantified by UV absorbance on a Nanodrop 2000c. The data are from a study of shared clonotypes between healthy human individuals (dated by TCRdb to about 2020). For the wider study: A couple of women and a few men aged 18 to 49 years were included in the cohort. For each donor, three plates each were used for CD4 naive and CD4 memory, two plates were used for CD8 naive, and one plate was used for CD8 memory. To estimate repertoire size and how much clonotypes are shared between individuals, the study performed deep sequencing of blood TCR repertoires from five healthy adults. Different laboratories and diverse techniques were used to prepare libraries and sequence TCR repertoires, to increase sequencing depth and limit assay-specific biases. Per donor, leukapheresis produced somewhere between about 0.94 and 9.5 billion PBMCs. Overall study outcomes, separate from this receptor: Naive subsets generally had larger estimated clonotype richness than memory subsets. Compared with non-shared clonotypes, the clonotypes found in all four sorted-subset donors had higher generation probabilities. Sampling was restricted to blood, and TCR repertoires in tissues likely differ from the TCR repertoires found in blood. The small number of donors limited the genetic and exposure-history diversity represented. When several donors were compared, the shared fraction of clonotypes was around 5% for naive CD4, approximately 3.5% for naive CD8, roughly 2.5% for memory CD4, and 0.4% for memory CD8. Rarefaction of sorted-subset datasets indicated incomplete sequencing despite the large sequencing depth. Based on pairwise subsampling, the degree of clonotype sharing among donors was expected to be affected by sequencing depth.

Here the chain combines TRBV11-2 and TRBJ2-5; no D gene can be assigned with confidence. The sequencing sample was made of naive CD4+ T cells sorted from blood. The cell subset or site label for this specimen denotes: CD45RA+ positively selected. The TCR was taken from a man under 40 in good health. The nucleotide sequence is TGTGCCAGCAGCTTAGCTTTCAGAGAGACCCAGTACTTC. Its protein reads: CASSLAFRETQYF.